Detailed here is one T cell receptor beta chain. The data derive from a study of blood T cell repertoires in COVID-19. Across the whole study: Italy, Spain and the United States were the sources of the convalescent and acute COVID-19 samples. From T cells, B-cell-depleted T cells, or PBMCs came the material, which was cDNA or gDNA.

Original analysis: Estimated nucleated cell counts came from reference gene primer amplification. TCRdb's copy holds only in-frame clones and misses some; the assay was immunoSEQ multiplex PCR. The V and J calls and clone size are taken from that table; D and trimming were inferred from the DNA. In the table there are under 300,000 clones, less than 85% of which are singletons. V was trimmed by 3 bases and J by 6 bases, leaving 12 bases between them. The CDR3 is 14 residues long. CDR1 and CDR2 (germline): LGHNA, YNFKEQ. The chain has TRBV4-2 and TRBJ1-5, with D perhaps matching TRBD1 (5 bases). Specimen: peripheral blood. This receptor was obtained from an elderly woman with active or convalescent COVID-19. CDR3 protein: CASSHAGFGQPQHF. The CDR3, as DNA: TGTGCCAGCAGCCATGCAGGGTTCGGTCAGCCCCAGCATTTT.